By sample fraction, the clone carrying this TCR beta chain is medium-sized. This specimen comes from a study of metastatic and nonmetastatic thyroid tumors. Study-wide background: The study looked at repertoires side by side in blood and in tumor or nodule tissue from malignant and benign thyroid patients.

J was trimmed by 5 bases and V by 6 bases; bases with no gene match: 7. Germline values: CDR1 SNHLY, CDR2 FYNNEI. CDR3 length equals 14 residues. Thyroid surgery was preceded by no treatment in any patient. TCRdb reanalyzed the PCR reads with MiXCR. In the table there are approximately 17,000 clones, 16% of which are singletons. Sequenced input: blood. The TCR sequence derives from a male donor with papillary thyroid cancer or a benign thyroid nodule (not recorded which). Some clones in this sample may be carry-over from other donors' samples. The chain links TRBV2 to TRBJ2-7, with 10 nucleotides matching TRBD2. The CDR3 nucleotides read TGTGCCAGCAGGACCGGGACTAGCGACCACGAGCAGTACTTC. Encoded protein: CASRTGTSDHEQYF.